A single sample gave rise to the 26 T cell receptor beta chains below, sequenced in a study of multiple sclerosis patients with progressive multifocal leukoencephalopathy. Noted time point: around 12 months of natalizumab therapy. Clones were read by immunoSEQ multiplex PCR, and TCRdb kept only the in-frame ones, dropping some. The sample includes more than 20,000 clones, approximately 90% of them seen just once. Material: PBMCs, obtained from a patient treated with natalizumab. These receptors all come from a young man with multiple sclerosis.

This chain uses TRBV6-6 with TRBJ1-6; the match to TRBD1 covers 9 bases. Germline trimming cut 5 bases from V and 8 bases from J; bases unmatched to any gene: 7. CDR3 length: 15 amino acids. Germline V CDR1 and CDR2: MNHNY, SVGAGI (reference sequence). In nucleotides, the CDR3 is TGTGCCAGCAGTAGCCAGGGACAGGGTCATTCACCCCTCCACTTT. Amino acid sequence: CASSSQGQGHSPLHF.

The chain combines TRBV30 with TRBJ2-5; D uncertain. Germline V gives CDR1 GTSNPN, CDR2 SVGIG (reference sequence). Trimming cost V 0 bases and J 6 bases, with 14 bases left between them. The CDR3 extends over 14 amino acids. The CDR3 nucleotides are TGTGCCTGGAGTGTAAATCGTCCATCCCAGACCCAGTACTTC. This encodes CAWSVNRPSQTQYF.

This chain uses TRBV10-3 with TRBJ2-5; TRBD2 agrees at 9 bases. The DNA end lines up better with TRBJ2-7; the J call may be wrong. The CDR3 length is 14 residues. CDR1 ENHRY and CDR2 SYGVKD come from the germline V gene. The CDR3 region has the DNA TGTGCCATCAGTGTAGGGACTAGCTTCTACGAGCAGTACTTC. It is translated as CAISVGTSFYEQYF.

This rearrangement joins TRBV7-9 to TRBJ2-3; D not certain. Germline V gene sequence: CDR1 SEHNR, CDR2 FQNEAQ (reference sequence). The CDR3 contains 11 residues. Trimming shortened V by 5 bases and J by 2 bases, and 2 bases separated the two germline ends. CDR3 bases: TGTGCCAGCAGCCTCACAGATACGCAGTATTTT. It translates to CASSLTDTQYF.

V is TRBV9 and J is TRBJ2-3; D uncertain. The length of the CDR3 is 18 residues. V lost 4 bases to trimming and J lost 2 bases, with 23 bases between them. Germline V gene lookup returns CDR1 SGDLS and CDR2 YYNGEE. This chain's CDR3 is CASSFPRADQEDTDTQYF. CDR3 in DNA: TGTGCCAGCAGCTTCCCCCGCGCGGACCAAGAAGACACAGATACGCAGTATTTT.

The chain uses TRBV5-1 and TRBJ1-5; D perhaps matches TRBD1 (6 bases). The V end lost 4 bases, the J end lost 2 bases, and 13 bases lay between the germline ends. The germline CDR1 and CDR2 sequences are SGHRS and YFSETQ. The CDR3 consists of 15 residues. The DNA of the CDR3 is TGCGCCAGCAGCCCCTGGCCAGGGGGCAATCAGCCCCAGCATTTT. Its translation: CASSPWPGGNQPQHF.

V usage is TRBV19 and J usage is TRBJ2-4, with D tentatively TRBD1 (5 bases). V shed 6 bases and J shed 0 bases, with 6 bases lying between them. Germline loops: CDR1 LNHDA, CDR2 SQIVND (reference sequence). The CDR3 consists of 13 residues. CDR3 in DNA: TGTGCCAGTAGGGGGCCAGCCAAAAACATTCAGTACTTC. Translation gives CASRGPAKNIQYF.

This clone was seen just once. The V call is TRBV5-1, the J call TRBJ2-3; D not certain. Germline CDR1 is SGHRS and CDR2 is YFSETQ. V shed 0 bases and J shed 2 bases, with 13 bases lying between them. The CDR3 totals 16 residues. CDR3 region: CASSLGWRSLTDTQYF. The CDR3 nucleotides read TGCGCCAGCAGCTTGGGTTGGCGGAGCCTCACAGATACGCAGTATTTT. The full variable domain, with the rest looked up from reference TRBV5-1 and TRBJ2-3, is KAGVTQTPRYLIKTRGQQVTLSCSPISGHRSVSWYQQTPGQGLQFLFEYFSETQRNKGNFPGRFSGRQFSNSRSEMNVSTLELGDSALYLCASSLGWRSLTDTQYFGPGTRLTVL.

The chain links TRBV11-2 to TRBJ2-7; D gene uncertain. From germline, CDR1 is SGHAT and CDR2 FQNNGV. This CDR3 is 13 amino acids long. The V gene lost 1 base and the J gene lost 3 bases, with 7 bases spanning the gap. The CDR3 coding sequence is TGTGCCAGCAGCTTAGTTGGGTACTACGAGCAGTACTTC. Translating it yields CASSLVGYYEQYF. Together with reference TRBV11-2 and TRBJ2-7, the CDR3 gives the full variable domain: EAGVAQSPRYKIIEKRQSVAFWCNPISGHATLYWYQQILGQGPKLLIQFQNNGVVDDSQLPKDRFSAERLKGVDSTLKIQPAKLEDSAVYLCASSLVGYYEQYFGPGTRLTVT.

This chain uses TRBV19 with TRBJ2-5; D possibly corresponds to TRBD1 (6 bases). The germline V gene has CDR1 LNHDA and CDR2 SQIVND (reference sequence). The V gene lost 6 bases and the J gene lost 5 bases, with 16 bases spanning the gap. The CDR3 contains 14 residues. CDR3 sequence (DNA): TGTGCCAGTAGGGATCGGGGAAGGGGGGAGACCCAGTACTTC. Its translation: CASRDRGRGETQYF.

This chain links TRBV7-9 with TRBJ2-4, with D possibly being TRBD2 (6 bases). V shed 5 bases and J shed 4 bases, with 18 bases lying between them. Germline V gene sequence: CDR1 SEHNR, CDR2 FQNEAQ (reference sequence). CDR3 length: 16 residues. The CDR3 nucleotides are TGTGCCAGCAGCCAAGTTGCGGGAATAAGGAAAAACATTCAGTACTTC. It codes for CASSQVAGIRKNIQYF.

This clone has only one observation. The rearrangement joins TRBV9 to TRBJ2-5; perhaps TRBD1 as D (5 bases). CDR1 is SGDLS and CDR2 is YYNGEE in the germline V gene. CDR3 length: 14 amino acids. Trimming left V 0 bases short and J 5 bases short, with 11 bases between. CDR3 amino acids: CASSVEGRGETQYF. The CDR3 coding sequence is TGTGCCAGCAGCGTAGAGGGGCGTGGGGAGACCCAGTACTTC.

Written as DNA, the CDR3 is TGCGCCAGCAGTGAGGGACGGATGGGCATTGAAGCTTTCTTT. Protein product: CASSEGRMGIEAFF. The rearrangement joins TRBV10-1 to TRBJ1-1; D uncertain. The V gene lost 2 bases and the J gene lost 7 bases, with 14 bases spanning the gap. This CDR3 contains 14 residues. Germline assignment: CDR1 WNHNN and CDR2 SYGVQD (reference sequence).

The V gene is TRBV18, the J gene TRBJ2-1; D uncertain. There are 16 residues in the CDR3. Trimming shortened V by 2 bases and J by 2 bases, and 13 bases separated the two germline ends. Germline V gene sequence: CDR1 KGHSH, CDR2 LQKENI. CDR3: CASSPGLVGPYNEQFF. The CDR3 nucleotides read TGTGCCAGCTCACCAGGCCTTGTTGGCCCCTACAATGAGCAGTTCTTC.

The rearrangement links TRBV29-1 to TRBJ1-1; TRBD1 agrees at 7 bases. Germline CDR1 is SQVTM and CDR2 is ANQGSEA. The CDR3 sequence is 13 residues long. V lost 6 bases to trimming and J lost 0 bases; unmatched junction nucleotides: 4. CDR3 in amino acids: CSVGQHMNTEAFF. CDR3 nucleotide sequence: TGCAGCGTGGGACAGCACATGAACACTGAAGCTTTCTTT.

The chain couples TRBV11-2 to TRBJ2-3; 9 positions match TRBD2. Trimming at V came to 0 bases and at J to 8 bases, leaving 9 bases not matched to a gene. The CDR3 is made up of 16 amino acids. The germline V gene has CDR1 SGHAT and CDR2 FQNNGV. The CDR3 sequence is CASSLEVAGVRVTQYF. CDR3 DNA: TGTGCCAGCAGCTTAGAGGTAGCGGGAGTCCGTGTTACGCAGTATTTT.

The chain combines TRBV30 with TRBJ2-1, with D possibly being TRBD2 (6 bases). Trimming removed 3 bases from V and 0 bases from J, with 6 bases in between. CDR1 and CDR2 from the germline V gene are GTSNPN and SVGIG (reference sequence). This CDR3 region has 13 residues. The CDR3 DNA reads TGTGCCTGGAGCGGGAGCTCCTACAATGAGCAGTTCTTC. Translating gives CAWSGSSYNEQFF.

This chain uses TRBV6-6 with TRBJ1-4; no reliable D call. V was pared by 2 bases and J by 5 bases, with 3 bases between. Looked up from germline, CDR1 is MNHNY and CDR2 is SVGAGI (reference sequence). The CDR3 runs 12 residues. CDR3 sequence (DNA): TGTGCCAGCAGTTACATAAATGAAAAACTGTTTTTT. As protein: CASSYINEKLFF.

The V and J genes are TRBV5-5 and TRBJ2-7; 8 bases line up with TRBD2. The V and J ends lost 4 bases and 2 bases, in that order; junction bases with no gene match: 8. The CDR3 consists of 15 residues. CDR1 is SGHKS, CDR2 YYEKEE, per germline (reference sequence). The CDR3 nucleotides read TGTGCCAGCAGCCCCGGCGGGGGGCTCACCTACGAGCAGTACTTC. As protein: CASSPGGGLTYEQYF.

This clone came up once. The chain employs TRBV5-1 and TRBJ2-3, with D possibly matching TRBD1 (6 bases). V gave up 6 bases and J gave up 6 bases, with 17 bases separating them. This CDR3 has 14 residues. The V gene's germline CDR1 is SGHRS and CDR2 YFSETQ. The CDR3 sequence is CASKAAGTRDTQYF. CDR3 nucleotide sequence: TGCGCCAGCAAGGCGGCAGGGACAAGGGATACGCAGTATTTT. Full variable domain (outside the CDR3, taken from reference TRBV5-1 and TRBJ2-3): KAGVTQTPRYLIKTRGQQVTLSCSPISGHRSVSWYQQTPGQGLQFLFEYFSETQRNKGNFPGRFSGRQFSNSRSEMNVSTLELGDSALYLCASKAAGTRDTQYFGPGTRLTVL.

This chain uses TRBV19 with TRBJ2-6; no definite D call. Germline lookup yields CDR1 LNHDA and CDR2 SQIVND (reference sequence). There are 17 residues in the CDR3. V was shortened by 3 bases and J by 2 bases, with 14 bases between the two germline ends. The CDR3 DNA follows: TGTGCCAGTAGTATCCCTCTTATCACGGCTGGGGCCAACGTCCTGACTTTC. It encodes CASSIPLITAGANVLTF. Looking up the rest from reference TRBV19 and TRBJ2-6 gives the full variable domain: DGGITQSPKYLFRKEGQNVTLSCEQNLNHDAMYWYRQDPGQGLRLIYYSQIVNDFQKGDIAEGYSVSREKKESFPLTVTSAQKNPTAFYLCASSIPLITAGANVLTFGAGSRLTVL.

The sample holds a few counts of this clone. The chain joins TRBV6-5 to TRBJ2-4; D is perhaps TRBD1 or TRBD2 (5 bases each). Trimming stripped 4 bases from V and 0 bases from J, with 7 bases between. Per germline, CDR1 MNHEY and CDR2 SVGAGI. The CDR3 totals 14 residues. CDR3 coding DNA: TGTGCCAGCAGTTGGGACGGAGCCAAAAACATTCAGTACTTC. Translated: CASSWDGAKNIQYF.

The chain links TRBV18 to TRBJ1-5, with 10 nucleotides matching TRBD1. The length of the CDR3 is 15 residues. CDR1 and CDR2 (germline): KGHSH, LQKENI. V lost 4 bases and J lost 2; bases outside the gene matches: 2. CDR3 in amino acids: CASSQGTGGNQPQHF. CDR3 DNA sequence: TGTGCCAGCTCACAAGGGACAGGGGGCAATCAGCCCCAGCATTTT.

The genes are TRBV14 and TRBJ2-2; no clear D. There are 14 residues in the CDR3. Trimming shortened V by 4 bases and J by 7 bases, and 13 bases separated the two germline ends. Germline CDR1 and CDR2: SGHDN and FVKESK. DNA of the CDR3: TGTGCCAGCAGCCTAATTACGTTAGGCGGGGAGCTGTTTTTT. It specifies CASSLITLGGELFF.

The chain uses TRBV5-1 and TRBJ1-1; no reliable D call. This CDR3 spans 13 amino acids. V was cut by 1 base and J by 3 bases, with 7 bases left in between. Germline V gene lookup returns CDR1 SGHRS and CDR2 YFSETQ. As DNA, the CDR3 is TGCGCCAGCAGCTTGTGGTCGGACACTGAAGCTTTCTTT. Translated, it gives CASSLWSDTEAFF. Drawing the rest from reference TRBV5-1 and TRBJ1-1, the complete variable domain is KAGVTQTPRYLIKTRGQQVTLSCSPISGHRSVSWYQQTPGQGLQFLFEYFSETQRNKGNFPGRFSGRQFSNSRSEMNVSTLELGDSALYLCASSLWSDTEAFFGQGTRLTVV.

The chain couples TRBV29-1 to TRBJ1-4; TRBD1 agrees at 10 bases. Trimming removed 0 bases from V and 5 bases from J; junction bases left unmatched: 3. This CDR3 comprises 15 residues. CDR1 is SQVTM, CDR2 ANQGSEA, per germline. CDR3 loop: CSVEEGDRGNEKLFF. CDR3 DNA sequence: TGCAGCGTTGAAGAGGGGGACAGGGGAAATGAAAAACTGTTTTTT.